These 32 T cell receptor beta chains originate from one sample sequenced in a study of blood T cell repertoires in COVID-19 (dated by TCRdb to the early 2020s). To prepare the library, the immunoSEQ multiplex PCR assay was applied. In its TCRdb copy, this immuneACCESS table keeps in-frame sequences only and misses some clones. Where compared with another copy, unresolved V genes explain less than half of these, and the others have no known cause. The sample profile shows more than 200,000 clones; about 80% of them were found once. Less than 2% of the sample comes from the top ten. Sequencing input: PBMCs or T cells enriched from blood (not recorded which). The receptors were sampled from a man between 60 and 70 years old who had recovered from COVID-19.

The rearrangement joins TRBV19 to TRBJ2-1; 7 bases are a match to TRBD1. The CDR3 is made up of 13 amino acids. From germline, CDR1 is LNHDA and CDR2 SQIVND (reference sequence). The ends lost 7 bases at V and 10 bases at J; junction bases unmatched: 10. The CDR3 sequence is CASTKTGLEEQFF. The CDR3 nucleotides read TGTGCCAGTACCAAGACAGGGTTAGAAGAGCAGTTCTTC.

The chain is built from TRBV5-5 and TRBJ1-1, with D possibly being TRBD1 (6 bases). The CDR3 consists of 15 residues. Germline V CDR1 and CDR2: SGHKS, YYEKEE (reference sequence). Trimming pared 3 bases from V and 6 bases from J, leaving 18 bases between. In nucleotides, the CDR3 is TGTGCCAGCAGCTCAGTTCTAACAGGGTCGGCTGAAGCTTTCTTT. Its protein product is CASSSVLTGSAEAFF.

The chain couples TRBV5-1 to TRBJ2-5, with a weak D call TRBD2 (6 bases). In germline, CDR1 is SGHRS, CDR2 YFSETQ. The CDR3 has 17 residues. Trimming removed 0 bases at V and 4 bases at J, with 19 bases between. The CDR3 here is CASSLAGGINRPETQYF. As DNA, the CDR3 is TGCGCCAGCAGCTTGGCCGGCGGGATAAACCGGCCAGAGACCCAGTACTTC. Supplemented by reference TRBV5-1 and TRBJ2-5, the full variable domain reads KAGVTQTPRYLIKTRGQQVTLSCSPISGHRSVSWYQQTPGQGLQFLFEYFSETQRNKGNFPGRFSGRQFSNSRSEMNVSTLELGDSALYLCASSLAGGINRPETQYFGPGTRLLVL.

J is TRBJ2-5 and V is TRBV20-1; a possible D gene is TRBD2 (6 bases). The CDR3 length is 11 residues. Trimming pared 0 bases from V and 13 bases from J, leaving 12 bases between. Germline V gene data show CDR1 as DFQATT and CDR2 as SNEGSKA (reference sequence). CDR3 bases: TGCAGTGCTAGAGATCGGGGACTCCCGTACTTC. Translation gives CSARDRGLPYF.

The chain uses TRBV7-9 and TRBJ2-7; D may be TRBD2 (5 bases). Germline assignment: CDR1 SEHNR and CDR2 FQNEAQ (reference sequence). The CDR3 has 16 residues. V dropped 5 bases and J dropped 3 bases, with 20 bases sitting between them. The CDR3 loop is CASSPPPRLEVYEQYF. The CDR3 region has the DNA TGTGCCAGCAGCCCCCCTCCGCGGCTGGAGGTCTACGAGCAGTACTTC. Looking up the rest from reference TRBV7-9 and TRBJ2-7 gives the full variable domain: DTGVSQNPRHKITKRGQNVTFRCDPISEHNRLYWYRQTLGQGPEFLTYFQNEAQLEKSRLLSDRFSAERPKGSFSTLEIQRTEQGDSAMYLCASSPPPRLEVYEQYFGPGTRLTVT.

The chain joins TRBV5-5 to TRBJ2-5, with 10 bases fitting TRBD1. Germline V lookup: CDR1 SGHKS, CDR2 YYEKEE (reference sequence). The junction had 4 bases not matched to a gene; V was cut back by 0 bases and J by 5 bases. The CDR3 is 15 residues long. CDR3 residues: CASSLGQGAVETQYF. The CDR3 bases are TGTGCCAGCAGCTTGGGACAGGGGGCGGTGGAGACCCAGTACTTC.

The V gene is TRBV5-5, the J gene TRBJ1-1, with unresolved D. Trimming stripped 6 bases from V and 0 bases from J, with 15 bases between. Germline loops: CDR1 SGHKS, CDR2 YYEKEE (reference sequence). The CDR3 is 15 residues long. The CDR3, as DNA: TGTGCCAGCACCCTGGGAGTCACCCTGAACACTGAAGCTTTCTTT. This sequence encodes CASTLGVTLNTEAFF.

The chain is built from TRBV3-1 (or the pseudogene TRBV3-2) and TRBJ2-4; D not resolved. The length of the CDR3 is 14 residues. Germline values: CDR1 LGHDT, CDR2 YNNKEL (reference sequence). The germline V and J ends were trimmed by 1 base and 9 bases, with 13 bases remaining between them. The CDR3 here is CASSQGQEASIQYF. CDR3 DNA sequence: TGTGCCAGCAGCCAAGGGCAGGAAGCCAGCATTCAGTACTTC.

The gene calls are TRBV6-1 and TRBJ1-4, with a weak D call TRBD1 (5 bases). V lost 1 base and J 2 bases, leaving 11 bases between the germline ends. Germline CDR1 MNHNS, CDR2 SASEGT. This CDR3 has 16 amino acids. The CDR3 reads CASSEVRVATNEKLFF. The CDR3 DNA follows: TGTGCCAGCAGTGAAGTCAGGGTTGCGACTAATGAAAAACTGTTTTTT.

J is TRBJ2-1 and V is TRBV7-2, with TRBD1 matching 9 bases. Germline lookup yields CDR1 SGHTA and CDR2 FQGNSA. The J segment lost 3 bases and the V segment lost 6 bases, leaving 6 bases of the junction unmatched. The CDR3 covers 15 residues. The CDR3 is CASSLGTGNYNEQFF. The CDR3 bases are TGTGCCAGCAGTCTCGGGACAGGGAACTACAATGAGCAGTTCTTC.

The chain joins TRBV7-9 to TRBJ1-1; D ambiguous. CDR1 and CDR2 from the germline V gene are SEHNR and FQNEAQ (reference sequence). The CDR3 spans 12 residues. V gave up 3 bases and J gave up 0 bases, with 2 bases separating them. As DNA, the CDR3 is TGTGCCAGCAGCTTTATGAACACTGAAGCTTTCTTT. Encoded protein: CASSFMNTEAFF.

The CDR3 region is CASSLVGRNTEAFF. The CDR3, as DNA: TGTGCCAGCAGCTTAGTGGGGAGAAACACTGAAGCTTTCTTT. The chain uses TRBV7-9 and TRBJ1-1; D gene uncertain. Germline loops: CDR1 SEHNR, CDR2 FQNEAQ (reference sequence). V was trimmed by 1 base and J by 2 bases, leaving 8 bases between them. This CDR3 has 14 amino acids. Full variable domain (rest looked up from reference TRBV7-9 and TRBJ1-1): DTGVSQNPRHKITKRGQNVTFRCDPISEHNRLYWYRQTLGQGPEFLTYFQNEAQLEKSRLLSDRFSAERPKGSFSTLEIQRTEQGDSAMYLCASSLVGRNTEAFFGQGTRLTVV.

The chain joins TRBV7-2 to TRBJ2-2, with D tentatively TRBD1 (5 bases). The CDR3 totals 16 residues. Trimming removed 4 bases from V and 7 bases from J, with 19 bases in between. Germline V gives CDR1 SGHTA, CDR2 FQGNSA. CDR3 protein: CASSSTGAGTGGELFF. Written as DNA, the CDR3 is TGTGCCAGCAGCTCAACAGGCGCCGGTACAGGCGGGGAGCTGTTTTTT.

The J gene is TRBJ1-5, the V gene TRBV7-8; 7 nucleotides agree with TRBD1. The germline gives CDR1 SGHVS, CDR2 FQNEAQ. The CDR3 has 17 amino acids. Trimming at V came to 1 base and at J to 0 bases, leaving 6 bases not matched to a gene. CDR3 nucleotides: TGTGCCAGCAGCTTAGAGGGCAGGGGGATTAGCAATCAGCCCCAGCATTTT. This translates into CASSLEGRGISNQPQHF.

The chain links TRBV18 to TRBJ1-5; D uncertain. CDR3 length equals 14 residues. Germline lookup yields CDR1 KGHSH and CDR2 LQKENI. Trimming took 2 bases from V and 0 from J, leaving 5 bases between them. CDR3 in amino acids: CASSPKRSNQPQHF. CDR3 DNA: TGTGCCAGCTCACCAAAGCGTAGCAATCAGCCCCAGCATTTT. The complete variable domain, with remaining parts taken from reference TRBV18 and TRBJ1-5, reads NAGVMQNPRHLVRRRGQEARLRCSPMKGHSHVYWYRQLPEEGLKFMVYLQKENIIDESGMPKERFSAEFPKEGPSILRIQQVVRGDSAAYFCASSPKRSNQPQHFGDGTRLSIL.

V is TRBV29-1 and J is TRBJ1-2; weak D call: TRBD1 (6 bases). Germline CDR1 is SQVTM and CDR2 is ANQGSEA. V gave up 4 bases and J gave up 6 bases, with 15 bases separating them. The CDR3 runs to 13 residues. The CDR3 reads CSVGRQAENGYTF. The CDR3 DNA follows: TGCAGCGTTGGGCGACAGGCGGAAAATGGCTACACCTTC.

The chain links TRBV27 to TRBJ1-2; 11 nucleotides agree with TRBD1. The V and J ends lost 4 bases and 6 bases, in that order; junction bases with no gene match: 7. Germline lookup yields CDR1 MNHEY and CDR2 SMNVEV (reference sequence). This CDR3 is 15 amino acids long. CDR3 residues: CASSSLDRGRNGYTF. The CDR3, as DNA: TGTGCCAGCAGTTCCCTGGACAGGGGGCGGAATGGCTACACCTTC.

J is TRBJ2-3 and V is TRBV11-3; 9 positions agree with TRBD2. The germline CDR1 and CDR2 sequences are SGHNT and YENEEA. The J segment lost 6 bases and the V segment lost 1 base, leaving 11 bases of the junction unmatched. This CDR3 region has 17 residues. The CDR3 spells CASSLGSGGRTRDTQYF. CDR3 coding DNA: TGTGCCAGCAGCTTAGGAAGCGGGGGGCGCACCCGGGATACGCAGTATTTT.

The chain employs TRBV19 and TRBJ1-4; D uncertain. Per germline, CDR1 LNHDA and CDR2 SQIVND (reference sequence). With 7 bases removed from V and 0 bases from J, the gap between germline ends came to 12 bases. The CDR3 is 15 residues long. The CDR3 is CASKREAATNEKLFF. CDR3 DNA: TGTGCCAGTAAAAGGGAGGCCGCAACTAATGAAAAACTGTTTTTT.

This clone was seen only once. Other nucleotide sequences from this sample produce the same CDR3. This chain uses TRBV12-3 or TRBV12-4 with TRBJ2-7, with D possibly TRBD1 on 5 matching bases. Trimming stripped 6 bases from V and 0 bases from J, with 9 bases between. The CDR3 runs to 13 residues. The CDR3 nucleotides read TGTGCCAGCAGACGAGACAGCTCCTACGAGCAGTACTTC. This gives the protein CASRRDSSYEQYF.

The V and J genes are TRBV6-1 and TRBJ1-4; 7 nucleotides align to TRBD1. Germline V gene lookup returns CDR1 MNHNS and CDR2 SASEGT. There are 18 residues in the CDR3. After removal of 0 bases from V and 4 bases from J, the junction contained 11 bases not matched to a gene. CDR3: CASSEAAGGTGLNEKLFF. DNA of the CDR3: TGTGCCAGCAGTGAAGCGGCAGGGGGGACCGGACTTAATGAAAAACTGTTTTTT.

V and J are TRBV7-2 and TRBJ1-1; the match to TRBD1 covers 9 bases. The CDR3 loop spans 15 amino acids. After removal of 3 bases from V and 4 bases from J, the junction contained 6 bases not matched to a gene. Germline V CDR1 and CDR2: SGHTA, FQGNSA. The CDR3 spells CASSFRTGVGTEAFF. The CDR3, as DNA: TGTGCCAGCAGCTTCAGGACAGGGGTTGGCACTGAAGCTTTCTTT.

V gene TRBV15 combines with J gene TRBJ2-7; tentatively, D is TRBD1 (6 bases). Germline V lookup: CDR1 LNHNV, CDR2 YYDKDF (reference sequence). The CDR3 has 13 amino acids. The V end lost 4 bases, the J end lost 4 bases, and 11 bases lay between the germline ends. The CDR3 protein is CATSTDRNYEQYF. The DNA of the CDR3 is TGTGCCACCAGCACGGACAGAAATTACGAGCAGTACTTC.

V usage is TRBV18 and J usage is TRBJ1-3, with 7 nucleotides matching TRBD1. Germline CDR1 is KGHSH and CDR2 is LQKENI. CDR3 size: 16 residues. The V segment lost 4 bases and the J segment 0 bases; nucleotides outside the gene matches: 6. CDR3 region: CASSRKGASSGNTIYF. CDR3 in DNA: TGTGCCAGCTCACGGAAGGGGGCTAGCTCTGGAAACACCATATATTTT.

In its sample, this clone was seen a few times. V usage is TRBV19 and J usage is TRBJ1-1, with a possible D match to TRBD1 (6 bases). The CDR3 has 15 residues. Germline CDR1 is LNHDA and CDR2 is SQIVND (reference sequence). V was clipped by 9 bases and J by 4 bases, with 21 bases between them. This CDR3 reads CASLSPGQPSTEAFF. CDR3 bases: TGTGCCAGCCTATCCCCGGGACAACCGAGCACTGAAGCTTTCTTT. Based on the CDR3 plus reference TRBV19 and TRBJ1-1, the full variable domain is DGGITQSPKYLFRKEGQNVTLSCEQNLNHDAMYWYRQDPGQGLRLIYYSQIVNDFQKGDIAEGYSVSREKKESFPLTVTSAQKNPTAFYLCASLSPGQPSTEAFFGQGTRLTVV.

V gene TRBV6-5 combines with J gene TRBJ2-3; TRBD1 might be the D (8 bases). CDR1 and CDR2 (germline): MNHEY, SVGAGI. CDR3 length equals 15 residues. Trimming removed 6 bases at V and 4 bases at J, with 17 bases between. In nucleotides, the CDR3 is TGTGCCAGCAGGACAGGGGAGGGAGAATCAGATACGCAGTATTTT. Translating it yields CASRTGEGESDTQYF.

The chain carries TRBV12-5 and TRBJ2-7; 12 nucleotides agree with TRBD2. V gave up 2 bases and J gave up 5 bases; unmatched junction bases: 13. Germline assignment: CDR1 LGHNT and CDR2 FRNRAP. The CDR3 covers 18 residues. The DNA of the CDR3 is TGTGCTAGTGGTTTGCTCACTTGGGGACTAGCGGGCTCTAACGAGCAGTACTTC. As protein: CASGLLTWGLAGSNEQYF.

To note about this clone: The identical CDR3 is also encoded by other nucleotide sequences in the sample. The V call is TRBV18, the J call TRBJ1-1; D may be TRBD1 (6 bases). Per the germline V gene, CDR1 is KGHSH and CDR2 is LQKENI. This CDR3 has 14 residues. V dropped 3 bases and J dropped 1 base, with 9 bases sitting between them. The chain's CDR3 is CASSPSGENTEAFF. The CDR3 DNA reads TGTGCCAGCTCACCCTCAGGGGAGAACACTGAAGCTTTCTTT.

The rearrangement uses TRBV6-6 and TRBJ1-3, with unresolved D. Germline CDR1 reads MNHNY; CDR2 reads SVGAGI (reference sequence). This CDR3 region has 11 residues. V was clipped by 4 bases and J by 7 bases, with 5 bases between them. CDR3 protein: CASSSRNTIYF. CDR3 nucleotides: TGTGCCAGCAGTTCTCGGAACACCATATATTTT.

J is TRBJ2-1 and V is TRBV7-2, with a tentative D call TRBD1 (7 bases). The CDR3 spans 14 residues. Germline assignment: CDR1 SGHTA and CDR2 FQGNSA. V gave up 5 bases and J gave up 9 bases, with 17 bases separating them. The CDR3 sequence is CASSTAGQYAEQFF. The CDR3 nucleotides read TGTGCCAGCAGCACCGCGGGACAGTACGCTGAGCAGTTCTTC.

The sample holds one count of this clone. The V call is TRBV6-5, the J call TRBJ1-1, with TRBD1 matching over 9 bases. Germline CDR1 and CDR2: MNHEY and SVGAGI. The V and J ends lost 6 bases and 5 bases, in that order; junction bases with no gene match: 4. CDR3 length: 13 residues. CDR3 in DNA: TGTGCCAGCAGCTACAGGGGGCTGACTGAAGCTTTCTTT. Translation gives CASSYRGLTEAFF.

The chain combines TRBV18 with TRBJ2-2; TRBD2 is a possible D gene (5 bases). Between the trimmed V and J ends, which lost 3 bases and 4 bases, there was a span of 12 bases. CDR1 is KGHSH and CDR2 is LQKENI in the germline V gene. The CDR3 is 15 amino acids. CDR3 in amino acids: CASSPTRVGTGELFF. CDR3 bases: TGTGCCAGCTCACCGACGAGGGTCGGCACCGGGGAGCTGTTTTTT.